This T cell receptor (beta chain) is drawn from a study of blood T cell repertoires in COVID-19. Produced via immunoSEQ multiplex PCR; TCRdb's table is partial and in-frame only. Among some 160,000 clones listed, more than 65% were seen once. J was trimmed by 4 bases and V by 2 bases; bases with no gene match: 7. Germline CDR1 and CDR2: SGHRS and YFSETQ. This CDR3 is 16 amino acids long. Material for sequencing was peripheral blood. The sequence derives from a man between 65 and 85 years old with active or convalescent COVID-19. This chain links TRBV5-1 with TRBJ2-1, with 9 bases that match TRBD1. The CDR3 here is CASSFEQGAWYNEQFF. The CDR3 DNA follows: TGCGCCAGCAGCTTTGAACAGGGGGCTTGGTACAATGAGCAGTTCTTC.